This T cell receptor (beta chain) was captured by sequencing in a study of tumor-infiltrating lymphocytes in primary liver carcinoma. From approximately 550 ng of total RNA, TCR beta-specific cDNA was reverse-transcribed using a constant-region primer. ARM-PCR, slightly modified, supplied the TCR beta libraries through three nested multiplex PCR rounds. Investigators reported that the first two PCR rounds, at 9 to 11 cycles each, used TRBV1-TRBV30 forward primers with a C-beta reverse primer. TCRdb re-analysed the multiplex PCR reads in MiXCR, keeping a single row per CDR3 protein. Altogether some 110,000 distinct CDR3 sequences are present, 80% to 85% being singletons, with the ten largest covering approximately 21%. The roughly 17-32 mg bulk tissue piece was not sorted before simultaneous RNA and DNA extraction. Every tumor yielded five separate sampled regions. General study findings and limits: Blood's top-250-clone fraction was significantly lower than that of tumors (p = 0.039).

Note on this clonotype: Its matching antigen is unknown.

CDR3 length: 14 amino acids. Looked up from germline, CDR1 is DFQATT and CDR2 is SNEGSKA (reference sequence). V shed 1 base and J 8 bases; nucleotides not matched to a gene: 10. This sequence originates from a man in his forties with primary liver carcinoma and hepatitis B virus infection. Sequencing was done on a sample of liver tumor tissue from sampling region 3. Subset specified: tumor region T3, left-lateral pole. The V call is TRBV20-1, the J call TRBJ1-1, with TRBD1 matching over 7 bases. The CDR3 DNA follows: TGCAGTGCTAGAGTGACAACAGGGGCCCCAGAAGCTTTCTTT. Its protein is CSARVTTGAPEAFF.